The 32 T cell receptor beta chains in this list originate from one sample, sequenced in a study of OX40 agonist ivuxolimab in advanced cancers. The library was prepared using the immunoSEQ multiplex PCR assay. This is the immuneACCESS table as TCRdb keeps it, with only in-frame sequences that have V and J called. A part of the clones is gone; compared with another copy, unresolved V genes explain less than half, and the rest is unexplained. The sample table lists roughly 100,000 clones, about nine tenths of them with a count of one. The ten largest clones add up to around 0.48% of the sample. The starting material was CD4+ or CD8+ T cells sorted from blood, obtained in a trial of the OX40 agonist ivuxolimab. The receptors were gathered from an adult with an advanced solid tumor such as melanoma, head and neck, liver or kidney cancer.

This rearrangement joins TRBV27 to TRBJ1-4, with D perhaps TRBD1 (5 bases). Trimming shortened V by 7 bases and J by 10 bases, and 13 bases separated the two germline ends. The CDR3 is 12 amino acids. Germline V gene lookup returns CDR1 MNHEY and CDR2 SMNVEV (reference sequence). The CDR3 protein is CASKRGRGKLFF. The CDR3 coding sequence is TGTGCCAGCAAACGGGGGAGAGGAAAACTGTTTTTT.

The chain carries TRBV6-5 and TRBJ1-6, with a possible D match to TRBD1 (5 bases). The CDR3 runs 15 residues. The V gene lost 5 bases and the J gene lost 6 bases, with 14 bases spanning the gap. CDR1 MNHEY and CDR2 SVGAGI come from the germline V gene. In DNA, the CDR3 is TGTGCCAGCAGTCCCTCCCAGGGACGTAATTCACCCCTCCACTTT. This translates into CASSPSQGRNSPLHF.

The rearrangement links TRBV12-1 to TRBJ2-1; TRBD1 is the table's D call, not checked against the DNA. TRBV12-1 is deemed a pseudogene. There are 17 residues in the CDR3. The CDR3 spells CASSSQSQKSSYNEQFF. CDR3 DNA: TGTGCCAGCAGCTCTCAATCACAGAAGAGCTCCTACAATGAGCAGTTCTTC.

V and J are TRBV18 and TRBJ1-1; the D gene is possibly TRBD1 (6 bases). From germline, CDR1 is KGHSH and CDR2 LQKENI. The CDR3 extends over 15 amino acids. The V gene lost 3 bases and the J gene lost 3 bases, with 14 bases spanning the gap. The CDR3 region has the DNA TGTGCCAGCTCACCGCCAGGGAGGGGGGACACTGAAGCTTTCTTT. Residues: CASSPPGRGDTEAFF.

This chain connects TRBV28 to TRBJ2-7; D is unresolved. The V end was cut by 4 bases, the J end by 12 bases, with 10 bases between. The CDR3 is 10 amino acids. Germline CDR1 MDHEN, CDR2 SYDVKM. Here the CDR3 reads CASSSLAVYF. The CDR3 DNA is TGTGCCAGCAGTTCTTTGGCAGTGTACTTC. Complete variable domain (other parts from reference TRBV28 and TRBJ2-7): DVKVTQSSRYLVKRTGEKVFLECVQDMDHENMFWYRQDPGLGLRLIYFSYDVKMKEKGDIPEGYSVSREKKERFSLILESASTNQTSMYLCASSSLAVYFGPGTRLTVT.

This rearrangement joins TRBV10-3 to TRBJ1-5; D gene unclear. Between the trimmed V and J ends, which lost 4 bases and 2 bases, there was a span of 9 bases. CDR1 is ENHRY and CDR2 is SYGVKD in the germline V gene. This CDR3 region has 14 residues. CDR3 coding DNA: TGTGCCATCAGTGGTAAGGGAGGCAATCAGCCCCAGCATTTT. Residues: CAISGKGGNQPQHF.

The genes are TRBV7-9 and TRBJ1-6; 7 positions agree with TRBD1. Germline V gives CDR1 SEHNR, CDR2 FQNEAQ (reference sequence). This CDR3 contains 15 residues. Germline trimming cut 5 bases from V and 6 bases from J; bases unmatched to any gene: 7. CDR3 nucleotides: TGTGCCAGCAGCACCACGACAGGGAGTAATTCACCCCTCCACTTT. It specifies CASSTTTGSNSPLHF.

This CDR3 is CASSSRGDRPSYNSPLHF. The CDR3, as DNA: TGTGCCAGCAGCTCAAGGGGAGACAGGCCCTCCTATAATTCACCCCTCCACTTT. This chain links TRBV7-9 with TRBJ1-6, with D tentatively TRBD1 (6 bases). The CDR3 spans 18 residues. Trimming removed 4 bases from V and 0 bases from J, with 16 bases in between. The germline V gene encodes CDR1 SEHNR and CDR2 FQNEAQ (reference sequence). Combining the CDR3 with reference TRBV7-9 and TRBJ1-6 gives the whole variable domain DTGVSQNPRHKITKRGQNVTFRCDPISEHNRLYWYRQTLGQGPEFLTYFQNEAQLEKSRLLSDRFSAERPKGSFSTLEIQRTEQGDSAMYLCASSSRGDRPSYNSPLHFGNGTRLTVT.

This chain connects TRBV10-1 to TRBJ2-3; D might be TRBD1 (5 bases). CDR1 WNHNN and CDR2 SYGVQD come from the germline V gene (reference sequence). V was pared by 8 bases and J by 6 bases, with 15 bases between. The CDR3 sequence is 13 residues long. The CDR3 DNA follows: TGCGCCAGCGAGAAAGGTCCAGGGGATACGCAGTATTTT. This sequence encodes CASEKGPGDTQYF.

The gene calls are TRBV30 and TRBJ1-1, with D possibly matching TRBD1 (6 bases). The CDR3 spans 14 residues. From germline, CDR1 is GTSNPN and CDR2 SVGIG (reference sequence). V was clipped by 0 bases and J by 4 bases, with 12 bases between them. In DNA, the CDR3 is TGTGCCTGGAGTGTAAAGGGGGGGGGCACTGAAGCTTTCTTT. It yields the protein CAWSVKGGGTEAFF.

The CDR3 DNA reads as TGTGCCAGCAGCCCTACTGTAACTAATGAAAAACTGTTTTTT. Protein: CASSPTVTNEKLFF. The chain uses TRBV9 and TRBJ1-4; no firm D call. Germline V CDR1 and CDR2: SGDLS, YYNGEE. This CDR3 has 14 amino acids. Trimming removed 4 bases from V and 1 base from J, with 8 bases in between.

The V and J genes are TRBV11-2 and TRBJ1-1; no clear D. V was clipped by 1 base and J by 8 bases, with 11 bases between them. The CDR3 length is 13 residues. Germline V lookup: CDR1 SGHAT, CDR2 FQNNGV. The CDR3 loop is CASSLVERGEAFF. The CDR3 region has the DNA TGTGCCAGCAGCTTAGTTGAACGTGGCGAAGCTTTCTTT.

This chain links TRBV19 with TRBJ1-5; D is uncertain. V dropped 3 bases and J dropped 0 bases, with 12 bases sitting between them. CDR3 size: 16 residues. Per the germline V gene, CDR1 is LNHDA and CDR2 is SQIVND (reference sequence). Here the CDR3 reads CASSIGGQGSNQPQHF. The CDR3 DNA is TGTGCCAGTAGTATCGGAGGGCAAGGTAGCAATCAGCCCCAGCATTTT.

The J gene is TRBJ2-7, the V gene TRBV28; D gene uncertain. The CDR3 is 11 amino acids. Germline CDR1 MDHEN, CDR2 SYDVKM. The germline V and J ends were trimmed by 6 bases and 5 bases, with 8 bases remaining between them. The CDR3 region is CASSLVNEQYF. CDR3 bases: TGTGCCAGCAGCCTAGTCAACGAGCAGTACTTC.

This clone occurred once. V is TRBV5-1 and J is TRBJ2-7; 11 bases line up with TRBD1. The junction had 4 bases not matched to a gene; V was cut back by 4 bases and J by 4 bases. The CDR3 is 14 amino acids. Germline V CDR1 and CDR2: SGHRS, YFSETQ. CDR3 DNA sequence: TGCGCCAGCAGCCAGGGGACAGGGGGGTACGAGCAGTACTTC. It is translated as CASSQGTGGYEQYF. Full variable domain (missing parts from reference TRBV5-1 and TRBJ2-7): KAGVTQTPRYLIKTRGQQVTLSCSPISGHRSVSWYQQTPGQGLQFLFEYFSETQRNKGNFPGRFSGRQFSNSRSEMNVSTLELGDSALYLCASSQGTGGYEQYFGPGTRLTVT.

The chain joins TRBV2 to TRBJ2-7; D is perhaps TRBD1 (6 bases). Germline V gene sequence: CDR1 SNHLY, CDR2 FYNNEI. CDR3 length: 15 residues. V was cut by 3 bases and J by 0 bases, with 12 bases left in between. CDR3 sequence (DNA): TGTGCCAGCAGTGATCTTGGGGGCCTCTCCTACGAGCAGTACTTC. It yields the protein CASSDLGGLSYEQYF.

The count of this clone is one. The rearrangement uses TRBV5-8 and TRBJ1-4, with TRBD1 identical over 9 bases. The CDR3 has 15 residues. Unmatched junction bases numbered 13, after V lost 9 bases and J lost 7 bases. Germline lookup yields CDR1 SGHTS and CDR2 YDEGEE. Here the CDR3 DNA reads TGTGCCATGCACCAACCGGGACAGGGAATTGAAAAACTGTTTTTT. Its protein is CAMHQPGQGIEKLFF.

In this sample, this clone turned up once. The chain combines TRBV5-5 with TRBJ2-7; D assignment may be TRBD1 or TRBD2 (5 bases each). From germline, CDR1 is SGHKS and CDR2 YYEKEE (reference sequence). The CDR3 consists of 16 residues. Trimming cost V 0 bases and J 0 bases, with 13 bases left between them. The CDR3 region is CASSLAPGRSSYEQYF. DNA for the CDR3: TGTGCCAGCAGCTTGGCGCCGGGACGGAGCTCCTACGAGCAGTACTTC.

This chain uses TRBV11-2 with TRBJ1-1; perhaps TRBD1 as D (5 bases). V lost 1 base and J lost 5, with 11 bases in between. Germline assignment: CDR1 SGHAT and CDR2 FQNNGV. CDR3 length: 14 amino acids. The CDR3 DNA sequence: TGTGCCAGCAGCTTAGTAGGGACGTCAACTGAAGCTTTCTTT. Translation gives CASSLVGTSTEAFF. The full variable domain, rest sourced from reference TRBV11-2 and TRBJ1-1, is EAGVAQSPRYKIIEKRQSVAFWCNPISGHATLYWYQQILGQGPKLLIQFQNNGVVDDSQLPKDRFSAERLKGVDSTLKIQPAKLEDSAVYLCASSLVGTSTEAFFGQGTRLTVV.

CDR3 DNA sequence: TGTGCCAGCAGCTTAGTGGGGGCGGGTTCCTACGAGCAGTACTTC. It codes for CASSLVGAGSYEQYF. The chain links TRBV7-8 to TRBJ2-7; a possible D gene is TRBD1 (6 bases). This CDR3 is 15 amino acids long. Germline V gene data show CDR1 as SGHVS and CDR2 as FQNEAQ. V lost 1 base, J lost 1 base, and 11 bases lay in between.

The V gene is TRBV21-1, the J gene TRBJ1-3. TRBV21-1 is a recognized pseudogene. The CDR3 is 13 amino acids. The CDR3 protein is CASMGDSGNTIYF. Here the CDR3 DNA reads TGTGCCAGCATGGGGGACTCCGGAAACACCATATATTTT.

This chain joins TRBV7-2 and TRBJ2-3, with D perhaps matching TRBD2 (5 bases). In germline, CDR1 is SGHTA, CDR2 FQGNSA. The CDR3 totals 15 residues. Trimming left V 4 bases short and J 6 bases short, with 17 bases between. CDR3 coding DNA: TGTGCCAGCAGCTCGGCTAGGATAGCGCGGGATACGCAGTATTTT. It is translated as CASSSARIARDTQYF.

The CDR3 reads CASSTPGGAETQYF. DNA for the CDR3: TGCGCCAGCAGCACTCCGGGAGGGGCAGAGACCCAGTACTTC. The chain couples TRBV5-1 to TRBJ2-5; TRBD2 matches at 8 bases. Germline V gene sequence: CDR1 SGHRS, CDR2 YFSETQ. The V gene end was trimmed by 4 bases and the J gene end by 4 bases; junction bases not matched to a gene: 6. CDR3 length equals 14 residues.

The chain has TRBV15 and TRBJ2-1; D is possibly TRBD1 (6 bases). CDR1 and CDR2 from the germline V gene are LNHNV and YYDKDF (reference sequence). The CDR3 is 15 amino acids. V lost 8 bases and J lost 0, with 14 bases in between. Here the CDR3 reads CATRPGHSSYNEQFF. The CDR3 nucleotides read TGTGCCACCCGACCGGGACATAGCTCCTACAATGAGCAGTTCTTC.

The V gene is TRBV27, the J gene TRBJ2-1; weak D call: TRBD2 (6 bases). V was cut by 4 bases and J by 3 bases, with 10 bases left in between. CDR1 and CDR2 (germline): MNHEY, SMNVEV (reference sequence). This CDR3 spans 14 amino acids. CDR3 region: CASSWRGGYNEQFF. The CDR3 nucleotides are TGTGCCAGCAGTTGGAGGGGCGGCTACAATGAGCAGTTCTTC.

The V and J genes are TRBV9 and TRBJ2-2; TRBD1 matches at 10 bases. Trimming cost V 4 bases and J 1 base; bases outside gene matches: 7. CDR1 and CDR2 (germline): SGDLS, YYNGEE. This CDR3 has 17 residues. The CDR3 region has the DNA TGTGCCAGCAGCTCTAGGACAGGGGGGATGAACACCGGGGAGCTGTTTTTT. Translated: CASSSRTGGMNTGELFF.

This chain connects TRBV7-2 to TRBJ2-7; 8 bases are shared with TRBD2. The length of the CDR3 is 16 residues. Germline V gene data show CDR1 as SGHTA and CDR2 as FQGNSA. J lost 2 bases, V lost 1 base, and 7 bases had no gene match. CDR3 DNA: TGTGCCAGCAGCTTAGTGGCCGGGACTAGTGCCTACGAGCAGTACTTC. Translation: CASSLVAGTSAYEQYF.

J is TRBJ2-1 and V is TRBV11-3, with 7 positions matching TRBD1. The CDR3 extends over 16 amino acids. Germline V gene lookup returns CDR1 SGHNT and CDR2 YENEEA. The V and J ends lost 1 base and 6 bases, in that order; junction bases with no gene match: 9. CDR3 in amino acids: CASSLVQGVAPNEQFF. CDR3 sequence (DNA): TGTGCCAGCAGCTTAGTCCAGGGGGTAGCCCCCAATGAGCAGTTCTTC.

This chain connects TRBV4-1 to TRBJ2-2; 8 bases are a match to TRBD1. The CDR3 totals 14 residues. The germline CDR1 and CDR2 sequences are MGHRA and YSYEKL. J gave up 3 bases and V 7 bases, and 4 bases lay outside the gene matches. The CDR3 loop reads CASTDREYTGELFF. The CDR3 bases are TGCGCCAGCACGGACAGGGAGTACACCGGGGAGCTGTTTTTT.

The genes are TRBV5-4 and TRBJ1-2, with a weak D call TRBD1 (5 bases). Germline values: CDR1 SGHNT, CDR2 YYREEE (reference sequence). V dropped 4 bases and J dropped 2 bases, with 9 bases sitting between them. CDR3 length equals 13 residues. The CDR3 region has the DNA TGTGCCAGCAGCATCAGGACAAACTATGGCTACACCTTC. Translating it yields CASSIRTNYGYTF.

The CDR3 DNA sequence: TGTGCCAGCATCAAGAGGGTGGGCACAGATACGCAGTATTTT. Its translation is CASIKRVGTDTQYF. This rearrangement joins TRBV6-6 to TRBJ2-3, with D possibly matching TRBD2 (5 bases). The V end lost 7 bases, the J end lost 1 base, and 12 bases lay between the germline ends. The germline V gene has CDR1 MNHNY and CDR2 SVGAGI (reference sequence). The length of the CDR3 is 14 residues.

The chain recombines TRBV27 with TRBJ2-5, with D possibly TRBD1 on 6 matching bases. The ends were cut back, 2 bases at V and 4 bases at J, with 11 bases in the middle. The germline CDR1 and CDR2 sequences are MNHEY and SMNVEV (reference sequence). The CDR3 totals 14 residues. CDR3 sequence: CASSLNRVVETQYF. In DNA, the CDR3 is TGTGCCAGCAGTTTAAACAGGGTGGTAGAGACCCAGTACTTC.